The rows below give T cell receptor beta chains drawn from one sample of a study of shared clonotypes between healthy human individuals. Profiled with immunoSEQ multiplex PCR; TCRdb holds only in-frame clones, not every one. The sample has some 1,900,000 clones, approximately 95% seen once; the top ten hold 1% to 1.5%. Source material: naive CD8+ T cells sorted from blood. All receptors derive from a man aged 18 to 30 in good health. Each CDR3 is given with its conserved first and last residue. Fields, in order: D gene, V gene, clone size, J gene, CDR3 DNA, CDR3 protein. D genes are given only for firm matches. Clone size is stated in some rows and not others, as once, few, many or a class when expanded.

-	TRBV29-1	-	TRBJ1-2	TGCAGCGTTGAAGATGGTGGGGCCTACTATGGCTACACCTTC	CSVEDGGAYYGYTF
TRBD1	TRBV23-1	-	TRBJ1-2	TGCGCCAGCAGCCTGCGAACGTCGGGACAGGGAAACTATGGCTACACCTTC	CASSLRTSGQGNYGYTF
-	TRBV7-2	-	TRBJ2-3	TGTGCCAGCAGCTCCTCTGGACAAGTTACAGATACGCAGTATTTT	CASSSSGQVTDTQYF
TRBD1	TRBV5-4	-	TRBJ2-1	TGTGCCAGCAGCCCCTCGGGACAGGGAGGAGGCAATGAGCAGTTCTTC	CASSPSGQGGGNEQFF
TRBD2	TRBV10-3	once	TRBJ2-3	TGTGCCATCAGTGAGGGACTAGCGGAGACCACAGATACGCAGTATTTT	CAISEGLAETTDTQYF
-	TRBV6-5	-	TRBJ1-1	TGTGCCAGCAGTTACGCTAGGAACACTGAAGCTTTCTTT	CASSYARNTEAFF
-	TRBV27	-	TRBJ2-2	TGTGCCAGCAGTTTATTGGACACCTACACCGGGGAGCTGTTTTTT	CASSLLDTYTGELFF
-	TRBV5-6	-	TRBJ1-1	TGTGCCAGCAGCGTTGGGGGCTTCACTGAAGCTTTCTTT	CASSVGGFTEAFF
-	TRBV7-6	-	TRBJ2-3	TGTGCCAGCAGCACCCGTGCGGATACGCAGTATTTT	CASSTRADTQYF
TRBD2	TRBV30	-	TRBJ2-2	TGTGCCTGGGAGCGGGAGGAGGGATCCGGGGAGCTGTTTTTT	CAWEREEGSGELFF
-	TRBV7-8	-	TRBJ2-7	TGTGCCAGCAGCTCAGCCTACGAGCAGTACTTC	CASSSAYEQYF
TRBD1	TRBV5-4	-	TRBJ2-7	TGTGCCAGCAGCATCAACAGGGGTAGTTACGAGCAGTACTTC	CASSINRGSYEQYF
-	TRBV7-9	-	TRBJ1-4	TGTGCCAGCAGCGGCGAGACAGAAAATGAAAAACTGTTTTTT	CASSGETENEKLFF
-	TRBV4-3	once	TRBJ1-4	TGCGCCAGCAGCCAAGAGCGGGGGGGAGGGAGTGAAAAACTGTTTTTT	CASSQERGGGSEKLFF
-	TRBV28	-	TRBJ2-7	TGTGCCAGCAGTTTATTTGGGCGGGAGCAGTACTTC	CASSLFGREQYF
TRBD1	TRBV11-2	-	TRBJ2-5	TGTGCCAGCAGCTTAGGGACAGGGGGCGGAGAGACCCAGTACTTC	CASSLGTGGGETQYF
TRBD1	TRBV5-4	-	TRBJ2-7	TGTGCCAGCAGCTTGATTCGGGACAGCTCCTACGAGCAGTACTTC	CASSLIRDSSYEQYF